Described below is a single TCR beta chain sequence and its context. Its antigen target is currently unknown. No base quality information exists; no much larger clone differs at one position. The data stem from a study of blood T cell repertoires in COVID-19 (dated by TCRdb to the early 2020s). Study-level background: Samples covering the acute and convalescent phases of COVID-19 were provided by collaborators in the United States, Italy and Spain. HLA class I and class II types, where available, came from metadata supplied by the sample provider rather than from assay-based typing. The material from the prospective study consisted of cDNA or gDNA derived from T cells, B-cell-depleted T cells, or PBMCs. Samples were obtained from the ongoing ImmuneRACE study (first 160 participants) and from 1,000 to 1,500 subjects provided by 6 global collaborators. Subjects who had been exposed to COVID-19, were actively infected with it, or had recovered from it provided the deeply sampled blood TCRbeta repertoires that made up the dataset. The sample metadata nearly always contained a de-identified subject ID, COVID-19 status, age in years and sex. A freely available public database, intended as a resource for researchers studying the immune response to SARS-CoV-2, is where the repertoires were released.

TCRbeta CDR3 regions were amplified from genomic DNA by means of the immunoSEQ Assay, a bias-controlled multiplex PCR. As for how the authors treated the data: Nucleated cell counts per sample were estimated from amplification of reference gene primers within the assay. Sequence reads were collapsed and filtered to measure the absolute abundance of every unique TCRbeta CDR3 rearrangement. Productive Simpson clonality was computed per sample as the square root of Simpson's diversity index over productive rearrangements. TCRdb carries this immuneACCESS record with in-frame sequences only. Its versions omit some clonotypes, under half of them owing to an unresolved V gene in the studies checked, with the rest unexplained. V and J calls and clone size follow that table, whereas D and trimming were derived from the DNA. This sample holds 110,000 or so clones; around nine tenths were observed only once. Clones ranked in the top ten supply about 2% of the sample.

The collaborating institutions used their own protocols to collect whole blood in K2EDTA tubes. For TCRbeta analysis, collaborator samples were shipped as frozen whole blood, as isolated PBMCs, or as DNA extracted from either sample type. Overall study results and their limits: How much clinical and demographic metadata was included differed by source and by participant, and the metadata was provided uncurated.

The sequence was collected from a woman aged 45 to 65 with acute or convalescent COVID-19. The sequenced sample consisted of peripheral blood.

The CDR3: CASSMDRATTEAFF. The base sequence is TGTGCCAGTAGTATGGACAGGGCGACGACTGAAGCTTTCTTT. The sequence links TRBV19 to TRBJ1-1, and 8 junction bases match TRBD1. Looking up the germline V gene (reference sequence) yields CDR1 LNHDA and CDR2 SQIVND. Ends trimmed: V by 3 bases, J by 5 bases; bases unmatched to a gene: 5. The CDR3 measures 14 amino acids from cysteine to phenylalanine. The kept DNA is CDR3 alone, 42 bases in frame from the first base.